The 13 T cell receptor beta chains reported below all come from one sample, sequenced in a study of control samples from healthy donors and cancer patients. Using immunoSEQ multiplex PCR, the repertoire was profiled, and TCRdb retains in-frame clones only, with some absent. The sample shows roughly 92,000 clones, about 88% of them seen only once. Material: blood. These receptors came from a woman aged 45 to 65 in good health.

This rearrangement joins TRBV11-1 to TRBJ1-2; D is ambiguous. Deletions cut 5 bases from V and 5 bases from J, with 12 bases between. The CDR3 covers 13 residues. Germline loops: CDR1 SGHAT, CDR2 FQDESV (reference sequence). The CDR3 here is CASSRDRGYGYTF. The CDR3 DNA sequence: TGTGCCAGCAGCCGGGATCGGGGATATGGCTACACCTTC.

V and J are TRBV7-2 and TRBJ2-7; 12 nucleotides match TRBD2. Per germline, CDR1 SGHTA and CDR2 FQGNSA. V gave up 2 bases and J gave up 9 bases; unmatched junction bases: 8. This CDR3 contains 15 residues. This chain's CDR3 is CASSLTSGGPARQYF. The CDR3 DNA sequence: TGTGCCAGCAGCTTAACTAGCGGGGGGCCGGCGAGGCAGTACTTC.

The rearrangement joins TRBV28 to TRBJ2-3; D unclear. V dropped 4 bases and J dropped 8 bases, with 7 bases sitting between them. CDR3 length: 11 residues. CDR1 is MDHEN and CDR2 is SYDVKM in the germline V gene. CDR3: CASSSTFTQYF. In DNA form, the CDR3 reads TGTGCCAGCAGTTCAACTTTTACGCAGTATTTT.

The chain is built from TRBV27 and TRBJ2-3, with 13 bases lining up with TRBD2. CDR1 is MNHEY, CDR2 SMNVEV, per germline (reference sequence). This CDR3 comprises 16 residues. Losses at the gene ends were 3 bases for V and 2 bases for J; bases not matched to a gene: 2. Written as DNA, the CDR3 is TGTGCCAGCAGTTTTGGACTAGCGGGGGCCACAGATACGCAGTATTTT. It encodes CASSFGLAGATDTQYF.

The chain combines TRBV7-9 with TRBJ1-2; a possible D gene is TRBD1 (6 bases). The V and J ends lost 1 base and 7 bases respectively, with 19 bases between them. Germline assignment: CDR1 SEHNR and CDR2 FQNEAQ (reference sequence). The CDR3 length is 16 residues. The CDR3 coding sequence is TGTGCCAGCAGCTTAGTTGGGGGGCGTGAGTTTCTTGGCTACACCTTC. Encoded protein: CASSLVGGREFLGYTF.

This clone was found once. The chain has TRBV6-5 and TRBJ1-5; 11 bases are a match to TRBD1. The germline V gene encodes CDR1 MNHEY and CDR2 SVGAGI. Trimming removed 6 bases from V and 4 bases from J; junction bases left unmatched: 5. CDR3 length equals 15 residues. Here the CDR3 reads CASSGGTGGNQPQHF. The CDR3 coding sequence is TGTGCCAGCAGCGGAGGGACAGGGGGGAATCAGCCCCAGCATTTT.

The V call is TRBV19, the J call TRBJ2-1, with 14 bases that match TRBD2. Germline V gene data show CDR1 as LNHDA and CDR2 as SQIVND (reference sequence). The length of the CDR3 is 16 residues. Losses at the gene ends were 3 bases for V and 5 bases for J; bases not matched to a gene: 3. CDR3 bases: TGTGCCAGTAGTATCGGGACTAGCGGGAGTCACAATGAGCAGTTCTTC. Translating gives CASSIGTSGSHNEQFF.

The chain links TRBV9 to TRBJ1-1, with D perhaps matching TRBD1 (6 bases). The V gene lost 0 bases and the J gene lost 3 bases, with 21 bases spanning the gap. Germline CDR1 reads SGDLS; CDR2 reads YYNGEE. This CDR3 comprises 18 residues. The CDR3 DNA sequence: TGTGCCAGCAGCGTAGCTGGGGGCGGGGCAGGGAGAGACACTGAAGCTTTCTTT. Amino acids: CASSVAGGGAGRDTEAFF.

Written as DNA, the CDR3 is TGTGCCAGCAGTATCCCGGGGGCGGGCAATCAGCCCCAGCATTTT. Amino acids: CASSIPGAGNQPQHF. The chain joins TRBV28 to TRBJ1-5; possible D gene TRBD1, 6 bases. The length of the CDR3 is 15 residues. Germline CDR1 MDHEN, CDR2 SYDVKM. V dropped 5 bases and J dropped 2 bases, with 13 bases sitting between them.

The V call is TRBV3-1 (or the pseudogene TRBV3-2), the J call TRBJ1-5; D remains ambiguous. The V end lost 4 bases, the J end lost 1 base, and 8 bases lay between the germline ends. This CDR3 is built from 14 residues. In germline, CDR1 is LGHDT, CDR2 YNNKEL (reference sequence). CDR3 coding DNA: TGTGCCAGCAGCCCCCGTGGGAGCAATCAGCCCCAGCATTTT. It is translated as CASSPRGSNQPQHF.

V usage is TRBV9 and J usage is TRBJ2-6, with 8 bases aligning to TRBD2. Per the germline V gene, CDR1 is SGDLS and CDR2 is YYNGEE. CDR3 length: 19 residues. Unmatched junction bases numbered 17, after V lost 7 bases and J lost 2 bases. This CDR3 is CASRPGGGAGGAGANVLTF. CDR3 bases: TGTGCCAGCCGCCCGGGGGGGGGCGCTGGGGGCGCTGGGGCCAACGTCCTGACTTTC.

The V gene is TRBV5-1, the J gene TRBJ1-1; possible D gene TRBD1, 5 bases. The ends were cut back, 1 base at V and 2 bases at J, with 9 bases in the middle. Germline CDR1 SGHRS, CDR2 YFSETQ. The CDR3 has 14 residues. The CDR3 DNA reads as TGCGCCAGCAGCTTGCAGGGACCAAACACTGAAGCTTTCTTT. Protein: CASSLQGPNTEAFF.

DNA for the CDR3: TGCGCCAGCAGATGGACAGGGGTGGGAGAAGCTTTCTTT. Translation gives CASRWTGVGEAFF. The chain combines TRBV5-1 with TRBJ1-1; 9 bases map to TRBD1. From germline, CDR1 is SGHRS and CDR2 YFSETQ. There are 13 residues in the CDR3. The V segment lost 5 bases and the J segment 8 bases; nucleotides outside the gene matches: 7.